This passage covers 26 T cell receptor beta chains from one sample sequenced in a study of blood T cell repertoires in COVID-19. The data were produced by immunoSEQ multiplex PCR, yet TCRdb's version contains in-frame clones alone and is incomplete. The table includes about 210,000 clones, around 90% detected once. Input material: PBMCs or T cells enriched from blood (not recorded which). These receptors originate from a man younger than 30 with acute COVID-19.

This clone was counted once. CDR3 region: CAISPQPGQGTREQYF. The CDR3 nucleotides are TGTGCCATCAGCCCTCAACCGGGACAGGGGACTCGCGAGCAGTACTTC. The chain recombines TRBV10-3 with TRBJ2-7; 10 nucleotides align to TRBD1. Germline trimming cut 6 bases from V and 6 bases from J; bases unmatched to any gene: 14. Germline V gene lookup returns CDR1 ENHRY and CDR2 SYGVKD. This CDR3 spans 16 amino acids.

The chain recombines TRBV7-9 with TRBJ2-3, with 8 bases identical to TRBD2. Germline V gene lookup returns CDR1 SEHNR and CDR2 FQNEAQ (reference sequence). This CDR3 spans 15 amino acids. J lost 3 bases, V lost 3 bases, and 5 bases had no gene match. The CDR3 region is CASSFLSGRTDTQYF. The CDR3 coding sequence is TGTGCCAGCAGCTTCCTCAGCGGGAGAACAGATACGCAGTATTTT.

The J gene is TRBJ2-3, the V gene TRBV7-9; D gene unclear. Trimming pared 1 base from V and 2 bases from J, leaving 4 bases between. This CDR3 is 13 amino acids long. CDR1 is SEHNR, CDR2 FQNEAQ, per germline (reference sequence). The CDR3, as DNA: TGTGCCAGCAGCTTAGTCTACACAGATACGCAGTATTTT. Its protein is CASSLVYTDTQYF.

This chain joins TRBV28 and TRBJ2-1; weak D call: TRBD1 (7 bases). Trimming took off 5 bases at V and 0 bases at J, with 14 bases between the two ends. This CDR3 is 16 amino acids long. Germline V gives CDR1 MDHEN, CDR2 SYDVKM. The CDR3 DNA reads TGTGCCAGCAGTGGAGGGGGCGGACGCTCCTACAATGAGCAGTTCTTC. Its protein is CASSGGGGRSYNEQFF.

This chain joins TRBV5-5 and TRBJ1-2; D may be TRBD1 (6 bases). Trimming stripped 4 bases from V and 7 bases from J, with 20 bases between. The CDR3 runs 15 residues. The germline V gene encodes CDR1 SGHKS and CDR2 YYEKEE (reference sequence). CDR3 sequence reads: CASSPSPQGSGGYTF. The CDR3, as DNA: TGTGCCAGCAGCCCGTCACCACAGGGATCGGGTGGCTACACCTTC.

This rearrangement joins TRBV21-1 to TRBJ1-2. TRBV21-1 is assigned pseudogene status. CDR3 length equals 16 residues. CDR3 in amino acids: CASSSPGSSPFYGYTF. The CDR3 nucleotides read TGTGCCAGCAGCAGCCCCGGGAGCAGTCCTTTCTATGGCTACACCTTC.

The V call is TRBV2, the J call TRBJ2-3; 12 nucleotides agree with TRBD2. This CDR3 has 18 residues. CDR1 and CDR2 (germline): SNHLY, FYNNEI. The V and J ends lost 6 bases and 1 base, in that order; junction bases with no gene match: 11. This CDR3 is CASRSLAGGPKGTDTQYF. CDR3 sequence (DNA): TGTGCCAGCAGGTCCCTAGCGGGAGGGCCGAAAGGCACAGATACGCAGTATTTT.

CDR3 nucleotide sequence: TGTGCCAGCAGCTTAAGCGCTAGCGGGAGCACAGATACGCAGTATTTT. It translates to CASSLSASGSTDTQYF. This chain connects TRBV7-6 to TRBJ2-3, with 8 positions matching TRBD2. Losses at the gene ends were 2 bases for V and 0 bases for J; bases not matched to a gene: 4. Germline assignment: CDR1 SGHVS and CDR2 FNYEAQ. CDR3 size: 16 residues.

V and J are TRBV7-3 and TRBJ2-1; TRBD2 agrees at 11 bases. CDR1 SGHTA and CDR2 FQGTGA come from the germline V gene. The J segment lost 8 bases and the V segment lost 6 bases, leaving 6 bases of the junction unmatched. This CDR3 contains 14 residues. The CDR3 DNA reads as TGTGCCAGCAGTCCCACTAGCGGGAGACATGAGCAGTTCTTC. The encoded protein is CASSPTSGRHEQFF.

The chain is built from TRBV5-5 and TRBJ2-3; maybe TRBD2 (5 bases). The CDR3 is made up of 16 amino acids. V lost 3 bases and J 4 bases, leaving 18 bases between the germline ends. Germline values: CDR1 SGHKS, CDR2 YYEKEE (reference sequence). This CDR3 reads CASSSDIASWADTQYF. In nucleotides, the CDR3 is TGTGCCAGCAGCTCCGACATAGCGAGCTGGGCAGATACGCAGTATTTT.

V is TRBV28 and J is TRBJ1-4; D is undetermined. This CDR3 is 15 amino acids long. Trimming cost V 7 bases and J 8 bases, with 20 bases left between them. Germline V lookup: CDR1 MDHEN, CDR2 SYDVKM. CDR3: CASTPGRAFAEKLFF. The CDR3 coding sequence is TGTGCCAGCACCCCGGGGAGAGCCTTCGCGGAAAAACTGTTTTTT. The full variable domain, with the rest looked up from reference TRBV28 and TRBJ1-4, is DVKVTQSSRYLVKRTGEKVFLECVQDMDHENMFWYRQDPGLGLRLIYFSYDVKMKEKGDIPEGYSVSREKKERFSLILESASTNQTSMYLCASTPGRAFAEKLFFGSGTQLSVL.

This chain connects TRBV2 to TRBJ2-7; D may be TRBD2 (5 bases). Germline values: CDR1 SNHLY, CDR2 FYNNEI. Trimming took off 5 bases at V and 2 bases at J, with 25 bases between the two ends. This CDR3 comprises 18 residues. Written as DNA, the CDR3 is TGTGCCAGCAGTTTGACTGCAGTGGACTCTCTTCCCCCCTACGAGCAGTACTTC. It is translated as CASSLTAVDSLPPYEQYF.

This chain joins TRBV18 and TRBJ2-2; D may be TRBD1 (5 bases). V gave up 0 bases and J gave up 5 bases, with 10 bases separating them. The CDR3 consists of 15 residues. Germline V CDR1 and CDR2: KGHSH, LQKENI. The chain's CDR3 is CASSPPQDLTGELFF. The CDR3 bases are TGTGCCAGCTCACCACCACAGGACCTAACCGGGGAGCTGTTTTTT. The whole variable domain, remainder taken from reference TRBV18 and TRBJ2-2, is NAGVMQNPRHLVRRRGQEARLRCSPMKGHSHVYWYRQLPEEGLKFMVYLQKENIIDESGMPKERFSAEFPKEGPSILRIQQVVRGDSAAYFCASSPPQDLTGELFFGEGSRLTVL.

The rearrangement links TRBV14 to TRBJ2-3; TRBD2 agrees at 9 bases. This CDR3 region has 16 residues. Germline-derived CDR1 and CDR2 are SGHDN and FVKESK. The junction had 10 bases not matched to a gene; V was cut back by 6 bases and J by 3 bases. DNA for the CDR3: TGTGCCAGCAGTGTGTGGCGGGGGGGAATGACAGATACGCAGTATTTT. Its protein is CASSVWRGGMTDTQYF. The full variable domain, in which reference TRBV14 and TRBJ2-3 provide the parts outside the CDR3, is EAGVTQFPSHSVIEKGQTVTLRCDPISGHDNLYWYRRVMGKEIKFLLHFVKESKQDESGMPNNRFLAERTGGTYSTLKVQPAELEDSGVYFCASSVWRGGMTDTQYFGPGTRLTVL.

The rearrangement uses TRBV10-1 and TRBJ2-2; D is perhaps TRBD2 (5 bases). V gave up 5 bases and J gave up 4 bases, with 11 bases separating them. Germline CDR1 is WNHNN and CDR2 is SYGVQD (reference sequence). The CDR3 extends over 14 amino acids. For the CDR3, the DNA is TGCGCCAGCAGTTTGGGGAGCATCACCGGGGAGCTGTTTTTT. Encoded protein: CASSLGSITGELFF.

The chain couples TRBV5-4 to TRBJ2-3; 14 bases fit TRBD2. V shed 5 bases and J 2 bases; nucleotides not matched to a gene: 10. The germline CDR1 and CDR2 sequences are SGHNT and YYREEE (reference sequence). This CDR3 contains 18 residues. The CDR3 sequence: CASRTPGTSGSPTDTQYF. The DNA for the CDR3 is TGTGCCAGCAGGACTCCCGGGACTAGCGGGAGCCCCACAGATACGCAGTATTTT.

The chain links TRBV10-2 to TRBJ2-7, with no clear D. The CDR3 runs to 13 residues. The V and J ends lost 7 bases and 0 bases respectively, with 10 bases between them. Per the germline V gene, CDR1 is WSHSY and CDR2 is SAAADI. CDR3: CASMRVGSYEQYF. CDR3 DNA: TGCGCCAGCATGAGAGTCGGCTCCTACGAGCAGTACTTC.

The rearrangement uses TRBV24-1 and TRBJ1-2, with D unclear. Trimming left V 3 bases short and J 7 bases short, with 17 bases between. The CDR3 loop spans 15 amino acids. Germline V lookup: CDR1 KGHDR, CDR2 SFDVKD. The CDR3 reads CATSDPGVSRGGYTF. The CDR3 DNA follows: TGTGCCACCAGTGATCCCGGGGTTTCTCGGGGTGGCTACACCTTC.

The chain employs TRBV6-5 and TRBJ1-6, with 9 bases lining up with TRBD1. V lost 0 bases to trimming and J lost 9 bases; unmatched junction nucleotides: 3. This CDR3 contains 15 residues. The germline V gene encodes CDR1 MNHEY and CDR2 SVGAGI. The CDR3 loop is CASSYSQGAASPLHF. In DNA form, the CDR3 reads TGTGCCAGCAGTTACTCACAGGGGGCGGCTTCACCCCTCCACTTT.

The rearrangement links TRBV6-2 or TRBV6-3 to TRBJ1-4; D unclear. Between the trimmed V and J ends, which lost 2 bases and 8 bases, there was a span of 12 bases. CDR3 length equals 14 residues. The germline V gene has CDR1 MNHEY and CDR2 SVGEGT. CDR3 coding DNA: TGTGCCAGCAGTTACGCCGCCCTAGGAGAAAAACTGTTTTTT. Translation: CASSYAALGEKLFF.

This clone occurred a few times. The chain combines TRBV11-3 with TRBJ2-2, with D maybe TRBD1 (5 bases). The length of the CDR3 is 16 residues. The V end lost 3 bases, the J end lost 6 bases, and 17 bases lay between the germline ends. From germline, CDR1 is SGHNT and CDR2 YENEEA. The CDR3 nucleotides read TGTGCCAGCAGCTTCCATTGGGGCGGTGACTCCGGGGAGCTGTTTTTT. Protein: CASSFHWGGDSGELFF.

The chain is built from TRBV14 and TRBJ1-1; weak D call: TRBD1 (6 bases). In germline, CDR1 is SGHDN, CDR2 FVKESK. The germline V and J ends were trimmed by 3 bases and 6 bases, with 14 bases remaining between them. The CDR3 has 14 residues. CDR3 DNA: TGTGCCAGCAGCCACCTCAGGGGTTGGGCTGAAGCTTTCTTT. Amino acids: CASSHLRGWAEAFF.

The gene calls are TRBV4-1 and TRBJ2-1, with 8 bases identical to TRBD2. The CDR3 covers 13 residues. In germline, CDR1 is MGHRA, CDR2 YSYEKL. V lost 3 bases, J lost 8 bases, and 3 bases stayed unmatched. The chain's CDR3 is CASSQGLGYEQFF. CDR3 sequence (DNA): TGCGCCAGCAGCCAGGGACTAGGCTATGAGCAGTTCTTC.

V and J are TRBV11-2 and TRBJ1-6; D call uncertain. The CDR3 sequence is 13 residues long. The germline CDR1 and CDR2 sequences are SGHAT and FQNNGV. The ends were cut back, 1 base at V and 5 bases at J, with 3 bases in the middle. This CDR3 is CASSLGDNSPLHF. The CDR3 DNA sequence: TGTGCCAGCAGCTTAGGAGATAATTCACCCCTCCACTTT.

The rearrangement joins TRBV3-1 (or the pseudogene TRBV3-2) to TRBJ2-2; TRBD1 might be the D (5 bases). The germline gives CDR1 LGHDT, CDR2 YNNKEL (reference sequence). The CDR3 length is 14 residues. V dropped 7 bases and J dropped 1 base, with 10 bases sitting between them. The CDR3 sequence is CASTHTGNTGELFF. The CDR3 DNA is TGTGCCAGCACCCACACAGGGAACACCGGGGAGCTGTTTTTT.

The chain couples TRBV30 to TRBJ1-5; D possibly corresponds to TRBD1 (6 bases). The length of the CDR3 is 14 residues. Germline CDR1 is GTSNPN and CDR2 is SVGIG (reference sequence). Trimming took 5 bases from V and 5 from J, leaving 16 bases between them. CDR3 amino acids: CAWGHRDNYQPQHF. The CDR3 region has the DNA TGTGCCTGGGGCCACAGGGATAATTATCAGCCCCAGCATTTT. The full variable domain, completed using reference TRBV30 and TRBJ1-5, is SQTIHQWPATLVQPVGSPLSLECTVEGTSNPNLYWYRQAAGRGLQLLFYSVGIGQISSEVPQNLSASRPQDRQFILSSKKLLLSDSGFYLCAWGHRDNYQPQHFGDGTRLSIL.